The clone carrying this TCR beta chain occurred many times. Its antigen remains unknown. Breast cancer patients provided tissue from their axillary draining lymph nodes. This record belongs to a study of breast tumors, draining lymph nodes, adjacent tissues. Study-wide results and caveats: Tumor repertoires ranked between lymph nodes and nontumor tissue in diversity, with V and J gene preferences.

CDR3 length equals 16 residues. Germline V gene data show CDR1 as MGHRA and CDR2 as YSYEKL. The V end lost 1 base, the J end lost 5 bases, and 18 bases lay between the germline ends. TCRdb re-called the multiplex PCR reads through MiXCR, storing one row per CDR3 protein. The top ten clones hold over 3% of a sample with some 120,000 distinct CDR3 sequences, 15% to 20% of them seen once. The J gene is TRBJ2-7, the V gene TRBV4-1; perhaps TRBD1 as D (6 bases). The sequencing sample was made of axillary lymph node tissue. The sequence was collected from a female donor with breast cancer. Some clones in this sample may be carry-over from other donors' samples. The CDR3 protein is CASSQGVDRWWDEQYF. For the CDR3, the DNA is TGCGCCAGCAGCCAAGGTGTCGACAGGTGGTGGGACGAGCAGTACTTC.